This TCR beta chain emerged from a study of cytomegalovirus exposure and HLA in healthy donors. Using immunoSEQ multiplex PCR, the repertoire was profiled, and TCRdb retains in-frame clones only, with some absent. The table includes 200,000 or so clones, around 90% detected once. Study-level points and caveats: Cytomegalovirus status was reportedly diagnosed by the classifier with high specificity and sensitivity.

As regards this clone: Its matching antigen is unknown.

V was pared by 0 bases and J by 2 bases, with 7 bases of the junction left unmatched. From germline, CDR1 is SGHRS and CDR2 YFSETQ. The CDR3 runs 16 residues. Sequences were obtained from PBMCs. The rearrangement joins TRBV5-1 to TRBJ2-7; 8 nucleotides line up with TRBD2. The clonotype originates from a woman between 18 and 29 years old in good health and CMV-seropositive. The CDR3 nucleotides are TGCGCCAGCAGCTTGGGCGGAGGAGCGGGGGCCTACGAGCAGTACTTC. It yields the protein CASSLGGGAGAYEQYF.